These 4 T cell receptor beta chains share one sample of origin, sequenced in a study of identical twins. TCRdb redid the calling of the 5' RACE reads with MiXCR, one entry per CDR3 protein. The sample yields about 720,000 distinct CDR3 sequences, less than 10% seen once. These same records also appear under a second study, on yellow fever vaccine responses in identical twins.

Sequencing used PBMCs. These receptors all stem from a woman between 18 and 30 years old in good health.

This clonotype has at least ten counts. The chain combines TRBV11-2 with TRBJ2-3, with 8 bases lining up with TRBD2. The CDR3 covers 17 residues. Germline CDR1 is SGHAT and CDR2 is FQNNGV. The V and J ends lost 0 bases and 1 base, in that order; junction bases with no gene match: 6. CDR3 sequence: CASSLDYTSGGTDTQYF. The CDR3 DNA reads TGTGCCAGCAGCTTAGATTATACTAGCGGAGGCACAGATACGCAGTATTTT.

This clonotype was picked up a small number of times. The chain links TRBV5-1 to TRBJ2-5, with D perhaps matching TRBD1 (6 bases). Germline V gives CDR1 SGHRS, CDR2 YFSETQ. V was shortened by 0 bases and J by 1 base, with 10 bases between the two germline ends. The CDR3 spans 15 residues. The CDR3 protein is CASSLGGQTQETQYF. For the CDR3, the DNA is TGCGCCAGCAGCTTGGGTGGACAGACCCAAGAGACCCAGTACTTC. Combining the CDR3 with reference TRBV5-1 and TRBJ2-5 gives the whole variable domain KAGVTQTPRYLIKTRGQQVTLSCSPISGHRSVSWYQQTPGQGLQFLFEYFSETQRNKGNFPGRFSGRQFSNSRSEMNVSTLELGDSALYLCASSLGGQTQETQYFGPGTRLLVL.

This clonotype has only a few counts. The chain carries TRBV4-2 and TRBJ2-7; possible D gene TRBD1, 5 bases. Germline-derived CDR1 and CDR2 are LGHNA and YNFKEQ. V was shortened by 1 base and J by 7 bases, with 14 bases between the two germline ends. The CDR3 loop spans 14 amino acids. The CDR3 loop reads CASSQGDSGLEQYF. The CDR3 DNA sequence: TGTGCCAGCAGCCAAGGCGACAGTGGGCTGGAGCAGTACTTC.

This clonotype has a handful of counts. V usage is TRBV29-1 and J usage is TRBJ2-7; TRBD1 is a possible D gene (6 bases). The V end was cut by 4 bases, the J end by 3 bases, with 13 bases between. Per germline, CDR1 SQVTM and CDR2 ANQGSEA. The CDR3 covers 13 residues. CDR3 loop: CSVVRAGDYEQYF. Written as DNA, the CDR3 is TGCAGCGTTGTCAGGGCAGGGGACTACGAGCAGTACTTC.